This is a list of T cell receptor beta chains from one sample in a study of cytotoxic CD8 clonotypes in ibrutinib-treated CLL. The data were produced by immunoSEQ multiplex PCR, yet TCRdb's version contains in-frame clones alone and is incomplete. Among under 150,000 clones listed, over 75% were seen once. Sequencing used PBMCs, obtained after 36 months of ibrutinib treatment. These receptor sequences come from a human donor with chronic lymphocytic leukemia. The CDR3 runs from the conserved cysteine through the conserved F or W. Fields, in order: J gene, D gene, clone size, V gene, CDR3 protein, CDR3 DNA. A D gene is named only where the DNA matches it firmly. Some rows mark clone size as missing; the rest say once, few, many or name a class of expanded clone.

TRBJ2-5 | . | . | TRBV7-7 | CASSLALQETQYF | TGTGCCAGCAGCTTAGCTCTCCAAGAGACCCAGTACTTC
TRBJ2-4 | . | once | TRBV10-1 | CASGQTGYF | TGCGCCAGTGGACAGACGGGGTACTTC
TRBJ2-4 | . | . | TRBV6-4 | CAILRSLAKNIQYF | TGTGCCATCCTGAGAAGCTTAGCCAAAAACATTCAGTACTTC
TRBJ1-5 | . | . | TRBV19 | CASSIRGDSQPQHF | TGTGCCAGTAGTATACGGGGGGACTCTCAGCCCCAGCATTTT
TRBJ1-5 | . | . | TRBV5-6 | CASSLFRVNQPQHF | TGTGCCAGCAGCTTGTTCAGGGTCAATCAGCCCCAGCATTTT
TRBJ1-4 | . | few | TRBV19 | CASNEQVPNEKLFF | TGTGCCAGTAACGAACAGGTGCCTAATGAAAAACTGTTTTTT
TRBJ1-5 | . | . | TRBV15 | CATSRALLQPQHF | TGTGCCACCAGCAGAGCCTTACTTCAGCCCCAGCATTTT
TRBJ1-4 | . | . | TRBV30 | CAWNPPRGEAEKLFF | TGTGCCTGGAACCCCCCACGCGGCGAGGCTGAAAAACTGTTTTTT
TRBJ2-1 | . | . | TRBV7-9 | CASSLAPGRKNHNEQFF | TGTGCCAGCAGCTTAGCGCCTGGGCGGAAAAACCACAATGAGCAGTTCTTC
TRBJ1-2 | . | . | TRBV6-1 | CASSARDHGYTF | TGTGCCAGCAGTGCAAGGGATCATGGCTACACCTTC
TRBJ1-4 | . | . | TRBV7-9 | CASSPPVSFSANEKLFF | TGTGCCAGCAGCCCCCCGGTCTCCTTCTCGGCTAATGAAAAACTGTTTTTT
TRBJ2-7 | . | . | TRBV18 | CASSPQGHYEQYF | TGTGCCAGCTCACCCCAGGGGCACTACGAGCAGTACTTC
TRBJ2-7 | TRBD1 | . | TRBV28 | CASSLSGTGGIEQYF | TGTGCCAGCAGTTTATCGGGGACAGGGGGTATCGAGCAGTACTTC
TRBJ2-7 | TRBD1 | . | TRBV5-5 | CASSLLGTGSYEQYF | TGTGCCAGCAGCCTACTCGGGACAGGGTCCTACGAGCAGTACTTC
TRBJ2-7 | . | . | TRBV18 | CASSAGWGNSYEQYF | TGTGCCAGCTCCGCTGGGTGGGGGAACTCCTACGAGCAGTACTTC
TRBJ2-3 | . | . | TRBV2 | CASNVGTDTQYF | TGTGCCAGCAATGTTGGCACAGATACGCAGTATTTT
TRBJ2-7 | . | . | TRBV2 | CASKRETVVEQYF | TGTGCCAGCAAGAGGGAGACAGTCGTCGAGCAGTACTTC
TRBJ1-3 | TRBD1 | . | TRBV13 | CASSLASGQGGNTIYF | TGTGCCAGCAGCCTGGCCTCGGGACAGGGAGGAAACACCATATATTTT
TRBJ2-5 | . | . | TRBV5-8 | CASSSGTQRKTQYF | TGTGCCAGCAGCTCCGGGACACAACGAAAGACCCAGTACTTC